Listed here are 17 T cell receptor beta chains from one sample, sequenced in a study of cytomegalovirus exposure and HLA in healthy donors. PCR employed 60 Vbeta and 13 Jbeta primers. The table came from immunoSEQ multiplex PCR; TCRdb's copy has only in-frame clones and leaves some out. Here the sample spans about 110,000 clones, more than 70% being singletons. The specimen was PBMCs. The receptors stem from a man aged 30-40 years in good health and CMV-seronegative.

There are a few counts of this clone. The chain links TRBV4-2 to TRBJ2-7; TRBD2 agrees at 14 bases. Germline V gene sequence: CDR1 LGHNA, CDR2 YNFKEQ. The CDR3 has 18 residues. V lost 4 bases and J lost 3; bases outside the gene matches: 11. CDR3 nucleotides: TGTGCCAGCAGCCCCCGGGGACTAGCGGGAGATCTTGACTACGAGCAGTACTTC. Protein: CASSPRGLAGDLDYEQYF.

The chain is built from TRBV7-9 and TRBJ1-1; weak D call: TRBD1 (5 bases). In germline, CDR1 is SEHNR, CDR2 FQNEAQ (reference sequence). The CDR3 sequence is 12 residues long. Trimming pared 5 bases from V and 4 bases from J, leaving 8 bases between. This chain's CDR3 is CASSRGSTEAFF. CDR3 sequence (DNA): TGTGCCAGCAGCAGGGGATCCACTGAAGCTTTCTTT.

The table lists this clone with a count of one. CDR3: CASSEVTGEIYGYTF. DNA for the CDR3: TGTGCCAGCAGTGAAGTAACAGGGGAAATCTATGGCTACACCTTC. The chain is built from TRBV6-1 and TRBJ1-2, with TRBD1 identical over 7 bases. Trimming removed 1 base from V and 4 bases from J; junction bases left unmatched: 6. Germline V gene sequence: CDR1 MNHNS, CDR2 SASEGT. The CDR3 has 15 amino acids.

This clone was seen more than once but under ten times. This sequence joins TRBV29-1 and TRBJ1-1; 9 nucleotides agree with TRBD1. Germline loops: CDR1 SQVTM, CDR2 ANQGSEA. The CDR3 runs 13 residues. Trimming took 4 bases from V and 10 from J; bases not matched to a gene: 10. CDR3 DNA: TGCAGCGTTGTGATAGAACAGGGGGCTCCAGCTTTCTTT. Translating gives CSVVIEQGAPAFF.

The V and J genes are TRBV6-5 and TRBJ1-1; D call uncertain. V dropped 5 bases and J dropped 0 bases, with 7 bases sitting between them. CDR1 MNHEY and CDR2 SVGAGI come from the germline V gene. The CDR3 has 13 amino acids. CDR3 protein: CASSPTVNTEAFF. The CDR3, as DNA: TGTGCCAGCAGTCCTACAGTGAACACTGAAGCTTTCTTT.

V usage is TRBV7-8 and J usage is TRBJ2-3; D perhaps matches TRBD2 (5 bases). This CDR3 comprises 15 residues. Trimming removed 3 bases from V and 3 bases from J, with 13 bases in between. Germline V CDR1 and CDR2: SGHVS, FQNEAQ. CDR3 loop: CASSFDGGITDTQYF. In nucleotides, the CDR3 is TGTGCCAGCAGCTTTGATGGAGGTATTACAGATACGCAGTATTTT.

The chain carries TRBV5-1 and TRBJ2-1, with 14 nucleotides matching TRBD2. The CDR3 length is 15 residues. CDR1 is SGHRS and CDR2 is YFSETQ in the germline V gene. V lost 5 bases to trimming and J lost 10 bases; unmatched junction nucleotides: 8. The CDR3 loop is CASSPGTSGSREQFF. The CDR3 bases are TGCGCCAGCAGTCCCGGGACTAGCGGGAGTCGGGAGCAGTTCTTC.

The CDR3 reads CSVQGGVSSYNEQFF. CDR3 nucleotides: TGCAGCGTTCAGGGTGGGGTAAGCTCCTACAATGAGCAGTTCTTC. The chain has TRBV29-1 and TRBJ2-1; possible D gene TRBD1, 5 bases. V was cut by 5 bases and J by 0 bases, with 14 bases left in between. Germline V gene data show CDR1 as SQVTM and CDR2 as ANQGSEA. This CDR3 has 15 amino acids.

The CDR3 reads CAWSGAGGPTGELFF. For the CDR3, the DNA is TGTGCCTGGAGTGGGGCAGGGGGGCCCACCGGGGAGCTGTTTTTT. This chain connects TRBV30 to TRBJ2-2, with D possibly being TRBD1 (7 bases). Per germline, CDR1 GTSNPN and CDR2 SVGIG (reference sequence). Trimming removed 1 base from V and 4 bases from J, with 13 bases in between. The CDR3 has 15 amino acids.

The chain uses TRBV7-9 and TRBJ2-7, with D tentatively TRBD2 (5 bases). The CDR3 runs to 15 residues. The V and J ends lost 1 base and 4 bases respectively, with 14 bases between them. Germline-derived CDR1 and CDR2 are SEHNR and FQNEAQ (reference sequence). The CDR3 here is CASSLGQRMIYEQYF. DNA of the CDR3: TGTGCCAGCAGCTTAGGTCAGCGGATGATATACGAGCAGTACTTC.

The chain recombines TRBV5-1 with TRBJ1-1; TRBD1 matches at 7 bases. Trimming at V came to 4 bases and at J to 0 bases, leaving 6 bases not matched to a gene. The CDR3 has 15 amino acids. The V gene's germline CDR1 is SGHRS and CDR2 YFSETQ. The CDR3 protein is CASSAGTELNTEAFF. The CDR3 DNA is TGCGCCAGCAGCGCCGGGACAGAGCTGAACACTGAAGCTTTCTTT.

This clone has a count of ten or more. The chain carries TRBV19 and TRBJ1-5; 7 bases align to TRBD1. This CDR3 comprises 14 residues. CDR1 and CDR2 from the germline V gene are LNHDA and SQIVND (reference sequence). The V gene end was trimmed by 4 bases and the J gene end by 3 bases; junction bases not matched to a gene: 3. CDR3 sequence reads: CASSTTGNNQPQHF. The CDR3 nucleotides read TGTGCCAGTAGTACGACAGGGAACAATCAGCCCCAGCATTTT.

Turning to this clone: The junction departs from germline at one end; a sequencing error may be responsible. This chain uses TRBV29-1 with TRBJ2-3; possible D gene TRBD1, 6 bases. Germline CDR1 is SQVTM and CDR2 is ANQGSEA. The CDR3 is 11 residues long. The CDR3 DNA sequence: TGCAGCGGTAACAGGGCAGATACGCAGTGTTTT. It encodes CSGNRADTQCF.

The CDR3 nucleotides read TGTGCCAGCAGTTTCGGCGGGATAGGCACAGATACGCAGTATTTT. Its translation is CASSFGGIGTDTQYF. V is TRBV28 and J is TRBJ2-3; D might be TRBD2 (6 bases). CDR1 MDHEN and CDR2 SYDVKM come from the germline V gene. The CDR3 is 15 amino acids. Between the trimmed V and J ends, which lost 3 bases and 1 base, there was a span of 11 bases.

The chain is built from TRBV19 and TRBJ2-2; possibly TRBD2 for D (6 bases). The CDR3 is made up of 14 amino acids. Germline V CDR1 and CDR2: LNHDA, SQIVND (reference sequence). V shed 6 bases and J shed 9 bases, with 17 bases lying between them. The CDR3, as DNA: TGTGCCAGTAGGAAGGGGACTCGGGCCAGGGAGCTGTTTTTT. This translates into CASRKGTRARELFF.

V and J are TRBV4-3 and TRBJ1-4, with 7 bases that match TRBD1. J gave up 4 bases and V 2 bases, and 10 bases lay outside the gene matches. Germline assignment: CDR1 LGHNA and CDR2 YSLEER. This CDR3 is built from 17 residues. The CDR3 DNA reads TGCGCCAGCAGCCAAACCGCAATGTCAGGGGGTAATGAAAAACTGTTTTTT. Its protein product is CASSQTAMSGGNEKLFF.

The chain is built from TRBV29-1 and TRBJ2-1, with 10 bases fitting TRBD2. CDR1 and CDR2 (germline): SQVTM, ANQGSEA. This CDR3 region has 15 residues. J lost 6 bases, V lost 1 base, and 6 bases had no gene match. The DNA for the CDR3 is TGCAGCGTTGAAGGGGGGCTAGCGGGAGCCAATGAGCAGTTCTTC. Protein sequence: CSVEGGLAGANEQFF.